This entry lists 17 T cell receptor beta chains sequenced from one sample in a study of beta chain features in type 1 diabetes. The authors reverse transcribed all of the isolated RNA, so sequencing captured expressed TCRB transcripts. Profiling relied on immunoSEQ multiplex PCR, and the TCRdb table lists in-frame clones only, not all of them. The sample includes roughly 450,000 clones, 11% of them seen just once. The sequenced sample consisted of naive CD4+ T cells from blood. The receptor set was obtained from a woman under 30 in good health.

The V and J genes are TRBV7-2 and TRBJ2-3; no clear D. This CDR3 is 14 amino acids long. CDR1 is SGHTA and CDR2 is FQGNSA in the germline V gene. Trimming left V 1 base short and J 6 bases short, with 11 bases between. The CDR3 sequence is CASSLVPGSDTQYF. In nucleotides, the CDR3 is TGTGCCAGCAGCTTAGTCCCGGGTTCGGATACGCAGTATTTT.

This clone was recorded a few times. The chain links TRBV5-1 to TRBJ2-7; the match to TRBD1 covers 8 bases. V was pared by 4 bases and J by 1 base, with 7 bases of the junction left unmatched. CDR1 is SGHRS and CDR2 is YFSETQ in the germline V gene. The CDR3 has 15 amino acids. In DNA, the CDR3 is TGCGCCAGCAGCCCACGTGGACAGGGTTCCTACGAGCAGTACGTC. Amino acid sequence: CASSPRGQGSYEQYV.

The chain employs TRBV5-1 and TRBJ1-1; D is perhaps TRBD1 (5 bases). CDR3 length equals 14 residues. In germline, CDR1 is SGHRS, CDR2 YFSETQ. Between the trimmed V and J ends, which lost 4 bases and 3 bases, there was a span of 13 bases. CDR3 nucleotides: TGCGCCAGCAGCATCCAGGGAGGGGACACTGAAGCTTTCTTT. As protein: CASSIQGGDTEAFF.

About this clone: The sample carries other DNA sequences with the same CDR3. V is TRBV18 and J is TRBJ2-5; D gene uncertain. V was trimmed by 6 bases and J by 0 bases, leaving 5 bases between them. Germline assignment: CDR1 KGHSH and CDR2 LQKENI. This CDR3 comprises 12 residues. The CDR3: CASSLYQETQYF. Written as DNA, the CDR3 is TGTGCCAGCTCTCTATACCAAGAGACCCAGTACTTC. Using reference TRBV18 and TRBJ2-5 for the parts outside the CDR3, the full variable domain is NAGVMQNPRHLVRRRGQEARLRCSPMKGHSHVYWYRQLPEEGLKFMVYLQKENIIDESGMPKERFSAEFPKEGPSILRIQQVVRGDSAAYFCASSLYQETQYFGPGTRLLVL.

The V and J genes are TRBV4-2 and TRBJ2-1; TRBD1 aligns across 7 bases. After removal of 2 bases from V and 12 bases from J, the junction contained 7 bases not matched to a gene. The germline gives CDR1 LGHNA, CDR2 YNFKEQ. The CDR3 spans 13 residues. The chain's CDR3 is CASSQFVRDRQFF. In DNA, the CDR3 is TGTGCCAGCAGCCAATTCGTCCGGGACAGGCAGTTCTTC.

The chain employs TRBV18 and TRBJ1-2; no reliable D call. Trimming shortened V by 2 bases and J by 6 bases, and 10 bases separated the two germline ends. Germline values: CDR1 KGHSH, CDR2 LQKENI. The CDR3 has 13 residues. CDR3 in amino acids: CASSPGPANGYTF. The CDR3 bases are TGTGCCAGCTCACCAGGGCCAGCTAATGGCTACACCTTC.

The CDR3 bases are TGTGCCACCAGCAGAGTTGGCCTCCACGAGCAGTACTTC. Translation gives CATSRVGLHEQYF. This chain connects TRBV15 to TRBJ2-7; D ambiguous. The CDR3 contains 13 residues. Germline V gene data show CDR1 as LNHNV and CDR2 as YYDKDF (reference sequence). Trimming left V 1 base short and J 5 bases short, with 9 bases between. Full variable domain (remainder filled in from reference TRBV15 and TRBJ2-7): DAMVIQNPRYQVTQFGKPVTLSCSQTLNHNVMYWYQQKSSQAPKLLFHYYDKDFNNEADTPDNFQSRRPNTSFCFLDIRSPGLGDTAMYLCATSRVGLHEQYFGPGTRLTVT.

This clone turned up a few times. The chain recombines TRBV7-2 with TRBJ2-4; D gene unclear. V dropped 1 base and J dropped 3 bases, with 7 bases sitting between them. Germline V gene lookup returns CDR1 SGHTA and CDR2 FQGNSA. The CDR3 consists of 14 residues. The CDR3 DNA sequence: TGTGCCAGCAGCTTAGAGCTGATCAAAAACATTCAGTACTTC. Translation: CASSLELIKNIQYF.

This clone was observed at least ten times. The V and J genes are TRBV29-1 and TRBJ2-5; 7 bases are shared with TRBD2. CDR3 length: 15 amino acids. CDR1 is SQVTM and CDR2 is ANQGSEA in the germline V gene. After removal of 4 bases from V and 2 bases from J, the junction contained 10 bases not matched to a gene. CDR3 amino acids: CSVGPWTSVQETQYF. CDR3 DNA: TGCAGCGTTGGACCTTGGACTAGTGTACAAGAGACCCAGTACTTC. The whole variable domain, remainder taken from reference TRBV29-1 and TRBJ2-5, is SAVISQKPSRDICQRGTSLTIQCQVDSQVTMMFWYRQQPGQSLTLIATANQGSEATYESGFVIDKFPISRPNLTFSTLTVSNMSPEDSSIYLCSVGPWTSVQETQYFGPGTRLLVL.

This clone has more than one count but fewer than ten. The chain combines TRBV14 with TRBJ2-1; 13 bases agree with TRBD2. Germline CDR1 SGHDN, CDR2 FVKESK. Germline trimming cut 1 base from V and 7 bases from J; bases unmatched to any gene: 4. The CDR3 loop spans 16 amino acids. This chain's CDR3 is CASSQVVLAGGNEQFF. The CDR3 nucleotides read TGTGCCAGCAGCCAAGTCGTACTAGCGGGAGGGAATGAGCAGTTCTTC.

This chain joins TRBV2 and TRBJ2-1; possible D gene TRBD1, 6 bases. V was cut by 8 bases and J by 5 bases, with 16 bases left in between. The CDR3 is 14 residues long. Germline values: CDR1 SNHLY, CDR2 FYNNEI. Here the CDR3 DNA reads TGTGCCAGCGCCCAGGGGTCCCGGGACAATGAGCAGTTCTTC. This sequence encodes CASAQGSRDNEQFF.

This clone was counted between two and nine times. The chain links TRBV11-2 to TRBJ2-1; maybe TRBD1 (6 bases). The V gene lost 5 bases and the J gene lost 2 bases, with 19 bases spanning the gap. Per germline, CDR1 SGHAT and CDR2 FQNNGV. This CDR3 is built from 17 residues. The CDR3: CASSLLRRDTAYNEQFF. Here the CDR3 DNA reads TGTGCCAGCAGCCTCCTGCGCCGGGACACTGCCTACAATGAGCAGTTCTTC. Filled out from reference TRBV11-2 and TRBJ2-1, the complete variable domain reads EAGVAQSPRYKIIEKRQSVAFWCNPISGHATLYWYQQILGQGPKLLIQFQNNGVVDDSQLPKDRFSAERLKGVDSTLKIQPAKLEDSAVYLCASSLLRRDTAYNEQFFGPGTRLTVL.

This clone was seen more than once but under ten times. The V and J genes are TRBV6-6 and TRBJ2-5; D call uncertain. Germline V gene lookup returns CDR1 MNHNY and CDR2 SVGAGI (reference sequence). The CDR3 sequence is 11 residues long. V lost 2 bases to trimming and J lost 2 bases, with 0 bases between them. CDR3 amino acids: CASSYQETQYF. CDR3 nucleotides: TGTGCCAGCAGTTACCAAGAGACCCAGTACTTC.

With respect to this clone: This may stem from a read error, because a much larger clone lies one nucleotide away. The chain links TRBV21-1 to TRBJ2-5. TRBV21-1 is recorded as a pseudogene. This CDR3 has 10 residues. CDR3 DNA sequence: TGTGCCAGCATCCAAGAGACCCAGTACTTC. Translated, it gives CASIQETQYF.

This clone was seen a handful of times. The DNA of the CDR3 is TGCAGCGTGGCCCCTCGGGGGGACACTGAAGCTTTCTTT. It encodes CSVAPRGDTEAFF. This rearrangement joins TRBV29-1 to TRBJ1-1; TRBD1 is a possible D gene (5 bases). Germline V lookup: CDR1 SQVTM, CDR2 ANQGSEA. CDR3 size: 13 residues. The V end lost 6 bases, the J end lost 3 bases, and 14 bases lay between the germline ends.

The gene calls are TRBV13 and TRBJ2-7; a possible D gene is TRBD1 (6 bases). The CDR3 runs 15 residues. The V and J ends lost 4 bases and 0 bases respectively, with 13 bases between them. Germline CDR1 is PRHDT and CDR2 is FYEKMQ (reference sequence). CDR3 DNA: TGTGCCAGCAGCTCATTTAGGACAGCCTCCTACGAGCAGTACTTC. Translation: CASSSFRTASYEQYF.

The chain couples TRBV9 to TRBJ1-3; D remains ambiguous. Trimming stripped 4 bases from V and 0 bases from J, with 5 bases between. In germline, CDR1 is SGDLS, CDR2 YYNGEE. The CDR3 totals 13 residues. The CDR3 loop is CASSTVSGNTIYF. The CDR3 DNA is TGTGCCAGCAGCACAGTCTCTGGAAACACCATATATTTT.